Shown below are 32 T cell receptor beta chains from a single sample sequenced in a study of spatial heterogeneity in lung cancer. TCRdb processed the 5' RACE reads anew with MiXCR; each CDR3 protein has one entry. The data show about 45,000 distinct CDR3 sequences, with 12% seen just once and around 42% held by the top ten. Time point denoted: sample taken at primary tumor resection. The study sequenced unsorted whole RNA from tumor, nontumor lung or frozen PBMC. Here the sequenced sample was PBMCs, taken at surgery. The receptors shown here come from a female donor with early-stage non-small cell lung cancer.

This clonotype appeared many times. The chain is built from TRBV6-6 and TRBJ1-2; unclear D gene. This CDR3 is built from 11 residues. V was cut by 8 bases and J by 6 bases, with 10 bases left in between. The germline V gene encodes CDR1 MNHNY and CDR2 SVGAGI (reference sequence). The CDR3 loop reads CASSPSHGYTF. The CDR3 region has the DNA TGTGCCAGCTCCCCGAGCCATGGCTACACCTTC.

This clonotype was counted ten times or more. The rearrangement uses TRBV3-1 and TRBJ2-1; TRBD1 matches at 9 bases. The CDR3 is 15 residues long. Germline lookup yields CDR1 LGHDT and CDR2 YNNKEL (reference sequence). J gave up 4 bases and V 4 bases, and 5 bases lay outside the gene matches. The CDR3 bases are TGTGCCAGCAGCCCCCAACAGGGGGCTTACAATGAGCAGTTCTTC. Protein sequence: CASSPQQGAYNEQFF.

The rearrangement links TRBV18 to TRBJ2-5; 9 nucleotides line up with TRBD1. The CDR3 has 15 amino acids. CDR1 is KGHSH, CDR2 LQKENI, per germline. The V gene end was trimmed by 4 bases and the J gene end by 2 bases; junction bases not matched to a gene: 5. The CDR3 is CASSRDRVGQETQYF. The CDR3 DNA reads TGTGCCAGCTCACGGGACAGGGTTGGGCAAGAGACCCAGTACTTC.

This clonotype was seen a handful of times. The rearrangement links TRBV2 to TRBJ1-2, with 7 nucleotides matching TRBD1. The CDR3 runs to 14 residues. V was pared by 6 bases and J by 7 bases, with 11 bases of the junction left unmatched. Germline CDR1 is SNHLY and CDR2 is FYNNEI. CDR3 protein: CASSADRDSAGYTF. The CDR3 DNA sequence: TGTGCCAGCAGCGCCGACAGGGATAGCGCTGGCTACACCTTC.

This clonotype was counted between two and nine times. V usage is TRBV12-3 or TRBV12-4 and J usage is TRBJ1-2; 8 bases line up with TRBD1. Trimming cost V 5 bases and J 4 bases; bases outside gene matches: 3. The CDR3 is 13 residues long. CDR3 sequence: CASSQQGVYGYTF. In DNA form, the CDR3 reads TGTGCCAGCAGTCAACAGGGGGTCTATGGCTACACCTTC.

This clonotype came up a few times. The V and J genes are TRBV19 and TRBJ2-1, with D maybe TRBD2 (5 bases). The length of the CDR3 is 13 residues. Trimming left V 3 bases short and J 9 bases short, with 12 bases between. CDR1 and CDR2 (germline): LNHDA, SQIVND (reference sequence). The CDR3 is CASSIGRAGEQFF. The CDR3 coding sequence is TGTGCCAGTAGTATTGGAAGGGCGGGTGAGCAGTTCTTC.

The table lists this clonotype with many counts. The V and J genes are TRBV4-3 and TRBJ2-7, with 7 bases that match TRBD1. V shed 1 base, J shed 3 bases, and the junction held 6 bases outside the gene matches. Germline V gene sequence: CDR1 LGHNA, CDR2 YSLEER. The CDR3 is 15 amino acids. CDR3 DNA: TGCGCCAGCAGCCAAGGCCGGACAGGCCTCTACGAGCAGTACTTC. Translating it yields CASSQGRTGLYEQYF.

The chain is built from TRBV6-5 and TRBJ1-2; no firm D call. The germline CDR1 and CDR2 sequences are MNHEY and SVGAGI. The CDR3 has 16 amino acids. The V end was cut by 0 bases, the J end by 0 bases, with 11 bases between. DNA of the CDR3: TGTGCCAGCAGTTACTCGTCGTCAGCCGCTAACTATGGCTACACCTTC. Translated, it gives CASSYSSSAANYGYTF.

CDR3 amino acids: CASTLRDSRNEQFF. DNA for the CDR3: TGTGCCAGCACCCTCCGGGACTCTCGAAATGAGCAGTTCTTC. The chain recombines TRBV12-3 or TRBV12-4 with TRBJ2-1, with D possibly matching TRBD2 (6 bases). The V gene lost 7 bases and the J gene lost 7 bases, with 17 bases spanning the gap. CDR3 length: 14 residues.

J is TRBJ1-2 and V is TRBV4-3; no definite D call. The CDR3 covers 14 residues. Germline CDR1 LGHNA, CDR2 YSLEER. The V gene lost 1 base and the J gene lost 4 bases, with 10 bases spanning the gap. The CDR3 region is CASSQGVKGYGYTF. The CDR3 bases are TGCGCCAGCAGCCAAGGGGTTAAAGGCTATGGCTACACCTTC.

The gene calls are TRBV30 and TRBJ1-1; possibly TRBD1 for D (6 bases). Germline assignment: CDR1 GTSNPN and CDR2 SVGIG (reference sequence). V was clipped by 5 bases and J by 5 bases, with 15 bases between them. CDR3 length: 13 amino acids. The CDR3 DNA reads TGTGCCTGGGCAGGGTCAGGGGATACTGAAGCTTTCTTT. It yields the protein CAWAGSGDTEAFF.

V usage is TRBV7-8 and J usage is TRBJ1-6; D might be TRBD1 (5 bases). Germline values: CDR1 SGHVS, CDR2 FQNEAQ. This CDR3 spans 16 amino acids. With 4 bases removed from V and 10 bases from J, the gap between germline ends came to 20 bases. The CDR3 DNA is TGTGCCAGCAGCTCACGTTTACGGGGACGGCCGTCACCCCTCCACTTT. Protein: CASSSRLRGRPSPLHF.

This clonotype has just a few counts. DNA for the CDR3: TGTGCCAGCAGCGCCCCGGGACCACAAGAGACCCAGTACTTC. It codes for CASSAPGPQETQYF. This chain links TRBV7-2 with TRBJ2-5; D is perhaps TRBD1 or TRBD2 (5 bases each). This CDR3 comprises 14 residues. V was shortened by 5 bases and J by 2 bases, with 12 bases between the two germline ends. Germline values: CDR1 SGHTA, CDR2 FQGNSA. Full variable domain (outside the CDR3, taken from reference TRBV7-2 and TRBJ2-5): GAGVSQSPSNKVTEKGKDVELRCDPISGHTALYWYRQSLGQGLEFLIYFQGNSAPDKSGLPSDRFSAERTGGSVSTLTIQRTQQEDSAVYLCASSAPGPQETQYFGPGTRLLVL.

The chain couples TRBV4-1 to TRBJ2-1; possibly TRBD1 for D (6 bases). The ends were cut back, 4 bases at V and 6 bases at J, with 16 bases in the middle. The CDR3 is made up of 15 amino acids. Per germline, CDR1 MGHRA and CDR2 YSYEKL. The CDR3: CASSLLGGESNEQFF. In DNA form, the CDR3 reads TGCGCCAGCAGCCTACTAGGGGGTGAGTCCAATGAGCAGTTCTTC.

This clonotype was counted many times. The chain carries TRBV27 and TRBJ1-2; tentative D call: TRBD1 (5 bases). The V gene's germline CDR1 is MNHEY and CDR2 SMNVEV (reference sequence). This CDR3 contains 13 residues. V was clipped by 5 bases and J by 4 bases, with 11 bases between them. The CDR3 region is CASSLGTAYGYTF. In DNA form, the CDR3 reads TGTGCCAGCAGTCTAGGGACGGCCTATGGCTACACCTTC.

The chain links TRBV6-6 to TRBJ1-6; D is uncertain. CDR3 length equals 17 residues. CDR1 MNHNY and CDR2 SVGAGI come from the germline V gene (reference sequence). Trimming removed 8 bases from V and 0 bases from J, with 17 bases in between. The CDR3 sequence is CASGKAETSSYNSPLHF. DNA for the CDR3: TGTGCCAGCGGGAAGGCAGAAACCAGCTCCTATAATTCACCCCTCCACTTT.

The rearrangement uses TRBV7-8 and TRBJ2-6; a possible D gene is TRBD1 (5 bases). Germline CDR1 SGHVS, CDR2 FQNEAQ. CDR3 length: 18 amino acids. V lost 5 bases and J lost 0, with 17 bases in between. This CDR3 is CASSAYRILSSGANVLTF. CDR3 bases: TGTGCCAGCAGCGCTTACAGGATATTAAGCTCTGGGGCCAACGTCCTGACTTTC.

This clonotype was seen a handful of times. The rearrangement joins TRBV29-1 to TRBJ1-2; 11 bases align to TRBD1. V was pared by 2 bases and J by 8 bases, with 4 bases of the junction left unmatched. Looked up from germline, CDR1 is SQVTM and CDR2 is ANQGSEA. The CDR3 loop spans 13 amino acids. Here the CDR3 reads CSVERTGGLGYTF. In nucleotides, the CDR3 is TGCAGCGTTGAAAGGACAGGGGGCTTAGGCTACACCTTC.

This clonotype was counted ten times or more. This chain links TRBV4-2 with TRBJ1-4; possibly TRBD1 for D (6 bases). CDR1 is LGHNA and CDR2 is YNFKEQ in the germline V gene. The CDR3 runs to 14 residues. Trimming took off 3 bases at V and 3 bases at J, with 8 bases between the two ends. This CDR3 is CASSQDSSNEKLFF. The CDR3 region has the DNA TGTGCCAGCAGCCAGGACAGTTCTAATGAAAAACTGTTTTTT.

This clonotype was seen only a few times. The chain carries TRBV7-2 and TRBJ1-4; 10 bases fit TRBD1. This CDR3 contains 14 residues. V gave up 5 bases and J gave up 6 bases; unmatched junction bases: 3. Germline CDR1 SGHTA, CDR2 FQGNSA. Here the CDR3 DNA reads TGTGCCAGCAGCCAGGACAGGGGGTATGAAAAACTGTTTTTT. Translated, it gives CASSQDRGYEKLFF.

This clonotype came up a few times. The chain couples TRBV7-2 to TRBJ2-6, with TRBD1 matching 8 bases. V was clipped by 5 bases and J by 4 bases; unmatched bases: 4. The germline V gene has CDR1 SGHTA and CDR2 FQGNSA. This CDR3 has 15 amino acids. CDR3 in amino acids: CASSQDRAGANVLTF. In nucleotides, the CDR3 is TGTGCCAGCAGCCAGGACAGGGCAGGGGCCAACGTCCTGACTTTC.

The J gene is TRBJ2-3, the V gene TRBV20-1; tentatively, D is TRBD2 (7 bases). The CDR3 runs 16 residues. Per the germline V gene, CDR1 is DFQATT and CDR2 is SNEGSKA (reference sequence). V lost 0 bases and J lost 2, with 15 bases in between. The CDR3 DNA is TGCAGTGCTAGAGAGGGGCTGGGGGGGCACACAGATACGCAGTATTTT. This translates into CSAREGLGGHTDTQYF.

This clonotype came up a few times. The chain is built from TRBV7-2 and TRBJ2-7; no firm D call. CDR3 length equals 14 residues. The germline V and J ends were trimmed by 0 bases and 3 bases, with 9 bases remaining between them. Per germline, CDR1 SGHTA and CDR2 FQGNSA. This CDR3 is CASSLARWGYEQYF. In DNA form, the CDR3 reads TGTGCCAGCAGCTTAGCGCGATGGGGCTACGAGCAGTACTTC.

This rearrangement joins TRBV19 to TRBJ1-1, with D maybe TRBD1 (5 bases). CDR1 and CDR2 (germline): LNHDA, SQIVND (reference sequence). The length of the CDR3 is 14 residues. The germline V and J ends were trimmed by 1 base and 8 bases, with 14 bases remaining between them. This chain's CDR3 is CASSIVGGRGEAFF. The CDR3, as DNA: TGTGCCAGTAGTATAGTGGGAGGTAGGGGCGAAGCTTTCTTT.

The sample holds a few counts of this clonotype. This chain joins TRBV5-1 and TRBJ1-2; D is uncertain. Germline CDR1 is SGHRS and CDR2 is YFSETQ. This CDR3 comprises 13 residues. V shed 4 bases and J shed 1 base, with 8 bases lying between them. The CDR3 loop reads CASSLTFNYGYTF. As DNA, the CDR3 is TGCGCCAGCAGCCTTACATTTAACTATGGCTACACCTTC.

The chain joins TRBV7-6 to TRBJ1-1; D is unclear. Germline loops: CDR1 SGHVS, CDR2 FNYEAQ. There are 13 residues in the CDR3. V lost 4 bases and J lost 2, with 8 bases in between. CDR3 in amino acids: CASSSGHNTEAFF. The DNA for the CDR3 is TGTGCCAGCAGCTCAGGTCACAACACTGAAGCTTTCTTT.

This clonotype came up many times. The chain is built from TRBV6-6 and TRBJ1-1, with D unclear. Between the trimmed V and J ends, which lost 2 bases and 1 base, there was a span of 8 bases. Germline V CDR1 and CDR2: MNHNY, SVGAGI (reference sequence). The CDR3 sequence is 14 residues long. The CDR3 DNA is TGTGCCAGCAGTTACGTGGGAGCGAACACTGAAGCTTTCTTT. This codes for CASSYVGANTEAFF.

This clonotype was recorded at least ten times. The rearrangement links TRBV20-1 to TRBJ2-3; TRBD2 matches 12 bases. CDR3 length equals 16 residues. Germline CDR1 reads DFQATT; CDR2 reads SNEGSKA (reference sequence). The V and J ends lost 3 bases and 4 bases, in that order; junction bases with no gene match: 8. Written as DNA, the CDR3 is TGCAGTGCTAGCCGTAGACTAGCGGGGGAACCAGATACGCAGTATTTT. Residues: CSASRRLAGEPDTQYF.

The DNA of the CDR3 is TGTGCCAGCAGCCAAGAGAGAGAGCAGTACTTC. This codes for CASSQEREQYF. This sequence joins TRBV3-1 and TRBJ2-7; D is unclear. V lost 0 bases, J lost 7 bases, and 4 bases lay in between. CDR1 is LGHDT and CDR2 is YNNKEL in the germline V gene (reference sequence). The CDR3 covers 11 residues.

In its sample, this clonotype was seen a few times. V gene TRBV10-3 combines with J gene TRBJ2-3; D perhaps matches TRBD1 (5 bases). V lost 2 bases to trimming and J lost 1 base, with 7 bases between them. Germline V gene data show CDR1 as ENHRY and CDR2 as SYGVKD. The length of the CDR3 is 14 residues. The CDR3 nucleotides are TGTGCCATCAGTGAGGGGGCGCGCACAGATACGCAGTATTTT. Translated: CAISEGARTDTQYF.

This clonotype was found many times. The J gene is TRBJ2-7, the V gene TRBV28; the match to TRBD2 covers 9 bases. V lost 4 bases and J lost 1; bases outside the gene matches: 5. Per germline, CDR1 MDHEN and CDR2 SYDVKM. The CDR3 loop spans 15 amino acids. In nucleotides, the CDR3 is TGTGCCAGCAGTTCAGCGGGGGGAGGGTCCTACGAGCAGTACTTC. Its translation: CASSSAGGGSYEQYF.

This clonotype came up many times. Written as DNA, the CDR3 is TGTGCCAGTAGACTGAACGGGGGGTACTCCTACGAGCAGTACTTC. Its protein is CASRLNGGYSYEQYF. The gene calls are TRBV19 and TRBJ2-7, with 7 nucleotides matching TRBD2. The V gene's germline CDR1 is LNHDA and CDR2 SQIVND (reference sequence). Trimming at V came to 6 bases and at J to 0 bases, leaving 8 bases not matched to a gene. This CDR3 comprises 15 residues.